This T cell receptor (beta chain) was documented in a study of blood T cell repertoires in COVID-19. Profiling relied on immunoSEQ multiplex PCR, and the TCRdb table lists in-frame clones only, not all of them. Of hundreds of thousands of clones in the sample, more than 85% were seen once. Germline CDR1 reads SGHRS; CDR2 reads YFSETQ. The CDR3 is made up of 13 amino acids. The germline V and J ends were trimmed by 10 bases and 1 base, with 14 bases remaining between them. The count of this clone is one. Sequenced input: peripheral blood. This TCR derives from a man aged 55 to 70 with acute or convalescent COVID-19. The rearrangement joins TRBV5-1 to TRBJ1-1; TRBD1 is a possible D gene (5 bases). The DNA of the CDR3 is TGCGCCCGCGGGCGGGGGGGGAACACTGAAGCTTTCTTT. Protein sequence: CARGRGGNTEAFF.